One sample yielded the 20 T cell receptor beta chains listed below, sequenced in a study of T cell changes during pregnancy in multiple sclerosis. Sequencing was performed with immunoSEQ multiplex PCR; in TCRdb, only in-frame clones are kept and a portion is missing. Of tens of thousands of clones listed, 80% to 95% are singletons. Sequenced material: peripheral blood, taken after pregnancy. The source of these receptors is a female donor with multiple sclerosis, enrolled in a pregnancy study.

The chain recombines TRBV9 with TRBJ2-5; TRBD1 matches 8 bases. The CDR3 sequence is 15 residues long. The V gene's germline CDR1 is SGDLS and CDR2 YYNGEE. The junction had 5 bases not matched to a gene; V was cut back by 2 bases and J by 2 bases. CDR3 sequence (DNA): TGTGCCAGCAGCGTCGGACAGGGATTACAAGAGACCCAGTACTTC. It encodes CASSVGQGLQETQYF.

A single count supports this clone. This chain joins TRBV15 and TRBJ2-3, with D hard to call. Germline V gene sequence: CDR1 LNHNV, CDR2 YYDKDF (reference sequence). This CDR3 contains 16 residues. V lost 0 bases and J 14 bases, leaving 24 bases between the germline ends. CDR3 sequence: CATSRDGFRGQHLPYF. As DNA, the CDR3 is TGTGCCACCAGCAGAGATGGATTTCGCGGCCAACACCTCCCGTATTTT.

The rearrangement links TRBV27 to TRBJ1-2; the D gene is possibly TRBD1 (5 bases). V was clipped by 2 bases and J by 8 bases, with 9 bases between them. The CDR3 runs 12 residues. Per germline, CDR1 MNHEY and CDR2 SMNVEV (reference sequence). This CDR3 is CASSLGGEGYTF. Here the CDR3 DNA reads TGTGCCAGCAGTTTAGGAGGGGAAGGCTACACCTTC.

The V call is TRBV11-2, the J call TRBJ2-5; TRBD1 agrees at 8 bases. CDR1 and CDR2 from the germline V gene are SGHAT and FQNNGV. The CDR3 has 13 residues. V dropped 5 bases and J dropped 5; count of bases not matched to a gene: 4. In nucleotides, the CDR3 is TGTGCCAGCAGCCAAGACAGGGGCGAGACCCAGTACTTC. This translates into CASSQDRGETQYF. The full variable domain, with the rest looked up from reference TRBV11-2 and TRBJ2-5, is EAGVAQSPRYKIIEKRQSVAFWCNPISGHATLYWYQQILGQGPKLLIQFQNNGVVDDSQLPKDRFSAERLKGVDSTLKIQPAKLEDSAVYLCASSQDRGETQYFGPGTRLLVL.

The gene calls are TRBV29-1 and TRBJ1-3; D not resolved. CDR1 SQVTM and CDR2 ANQGSEA come from the germline V gene. The CDR3 length is 12 residues. The germline V and J ends were trimmed by 5 bases and 0 bases, with 5 bases remaining between them. CDR3 nucleotides: TGCAGCGTTCGACTCTCTGGAAACACCATATATTTT. Translating gives CSVRLSGNTIYF.

The J gene is TRBJ2-1, the V gene TRBV27, with a weak D call TRBD2 (6 bases). The V gene lost 6 bases and the J gene lost 3 bases, with 15 bases spanning the gap. The CDR3 spans 15 residues. Per the germline V gene, CDR1 is MNHEY and CDR2 is SMNVEV (reference sequence). For the CDR3, the DNA is TGTGCCAGCAGCCGGTCGGGACTGATCTACAATGAGCAGTTCTTC. Its translation is CASSRSGLIYNEQFF.

This chain connects TRBV19 to TRBJ2-1, with D possibly TRBD2 on 5 matching bases. CDR1 LNHDA and CDR2 SQIVND come from the germline V gene (reference sequence). V lost 1 base and J lost 3, with 19 bases in between. The CDR3 is 18 amino acids. Written as DNA, the CDR3 is TGTGCCAGTAGTATAGTACCTCCCGGACTCCTATTCTACAATGAGCAGTTCTTC. Translated: CASSIVPPGLLFYNEQFF.

The chain recombines TRBV27 with TRBJ1-2; D possibly corresponds to TRBD1 (6 bases). Germline assignment: CDR1 MNHEY and CDR2 SMNVEV (reference sequence). The ends were cut back, 0 bases at V and 8 bases at J, with 19 bases in the middle. The CDR3 sequence is 16 residues long. In DNA, the CDR3 is TGTGCCAGCAGTTTATCCCCCACAACAGGGTTGGGCGGCTACACCTTC. It translates to CASSLSPTTGLGGYTF.

This clone was seen more than once but under ten times. The chain links TRBV6-4 to TRBJ2-1; 14 bases line up with TRBD2. V lost 6 bases, J lost 10 bases, and 8 bases stayed unmatched. The length of the CDR3 is 15 residues. Germline CDR1 is MRHNA and CDR2 is SNTAGT. CDR3 protein: CASSPGTSGGQEQFF. In nucleotides, the CDR3 is TGTGCCAGCAGCCCAGGGACTAGCGGGGGACAAGAGCAGTTCTTC.

The rearrangement links TRBV27 to TRBJ1-1; the D gene is possibly TRBD1 (5 bases). Germline V CDR1 and CDR2: MNHEY, SMNVEV (reference sequence). The CDR3 consists of 14 residues. Deletions cut 5 bases from V and 5 bases from J, with 15 bases between. CDR3 residues: CASSPQKGLTEAFF. The CDR3 DNA reads TGTGCCAGCAGTCCCCAAAAGGGGTTGACTGAAGCTTTCTTT.

The chain links TRBV29-1 to TRBJ2-3; TRBD2 aligns across 8 bases. Trimming took 4 bases from V and 4 from J; bases not matched to a gene: 7. This CDR3 has 14 amino acids. CDR1 SQVTM and CDR2 ANQGSEA come from the germline V gene. CDR3 sequence: CSVGPGGWADTQYF. CDR3 bases: TGCAGCGTTGGGCCGGGAGGGTGGGCAGATACGCAGTATTTT.

This sequence joins TRBV7-2 and TRBJ2-1; D might be TRBD2 (7 bases). Germline V CDR1 and CDR2: SGHTA, FQGNSA. The CDR3 spans 16 residues. The V and J ends lost 0 bases and 9 bases respectively, with 18 bases between them. The CDR3 DNA follows: TGTGCCAGCAGCTTAGCTTCGAGCGGGGTACAGGGTGAGCAGTTCTTC. Translating gives CASSLASSGVQGEQFF.

The CDR3 DNA is TGTGCCACCGAGGTGGGGGGGGGCTCCTACAATGAGCAGTTCTTC. Residues: CATEVGGGSYNEQFF. The gene calls are TRBV5-4 and TRBJ2-1; 7 bases match TRBD2. The ends lost 9 bases at V and 0 bases at J; junction bases unmatched: 9. Germline CDR1 and CDR2: SGHNT and YYREEE (reference sequence). The CDR3 spans 15 residues.

The chain combines TRBV27 with TRBJ1-1, with D tentatively TRBD1 (6 bases). The length of the CDR3 is 15 residues. Trimming pared 5 bases from V and 6 bases from J, leaving 19 bases between. The germline V gene has CDR1 MNHEY and CDR2 SMNVEV (reference sequence). The CDR3 spells CASSQRSGAGPEAFF. CDR3 nucleotide sequence: TGTGCCAGCAGTCAGCGCTCAGGGGCCGGCCCTGAAGCTTTCTTT.

This sequence joins TRBV5-4 and TRBJ1-5; TRBD1 might be the D (5 bases). This CDR3 has 15 amino acids. Germline lookup yields CDR1 SGHNT and CDR2 YYREEE (reference sequence). V was trimmed by 0 bases and J by 4 bases, leaving 11 bases between them. The CDR3 loop is CASSLGVGGNQPQHF. DNA of the CDR3: TGTGCCAGCAGCTTGGGGGTGGGGGGAAATCAGCCCCAGCATTTT.

The gene calls are TRBV5-5 and TRBJ2-5; D gene uncertain. There are 14 residues in the CDR3. V lost 0 bases, J lost 1 base, and 7 bases lay in between. Germline CDR1 reads SGHKS; CDR2 reads YYEKEE (reference sequence). Here the CDR3 DNA reads TGTGCCAGCAGCTTGGTGGCTGTCCAAGAGACCCAGTACTTC. Translation: CASSLVAVQETQYF.

This clone is classed as medium-sized. V gene TRBV11-2 combines with J gene TRBJ1-2, with 7 nucleotides matching TRBD1. The CDR3 totals 13 residues. Germline V lookup: CDR1 SGHAT, CDR2 FQNNGV. The CDR3 DNA reads as TGTGCTATCGAGACAGGGTATTTCGATGGCTACACCTTC. It specifies CAIETGYFDGYTF.

The V call is TRBV4-3, the J call TRBJ2-2; D might be TRBD1 (6 bases). Per germline, CDR1 LGHNA and CDR2 YSLEER. The V end was cut by 2 bases, the J end by 5 bases, with 6 bases between. This CDR3 comprises 13 residues. In DNA form, the CDR3 reads TGCGCCAGCAGCCAAACAGGGACCGGGGAGCTGTTTTTT. This codes for CASSQTGTGELFF.

The rearrangement links TRBV19 to TRBJ2-1; 7 bases agree with TRBD1. The CDR3 contains 14 residues. Germline values: CDR1 LNHDA, CDR2 SQIVND (reference sequence). V trimming: 11 bases; J trimming: 4 bases; junction bases outside the gene matches: 11. The CDR3 loop reads CAARSGQPYNEQFF. CDR3 bases: TGTGCCGCACGATCGGGACAGCCTTACAATGAGCAGTTCTTC.

This clone has just one count. The V gene is TRBV11-1, the J gene TRBJ2-1; TRBD2 is a possible D gene (6 bases). Trimming pared 0 bases from V and 10 bases from J, leaving 10 bases between. This CDR3 region has 13 residues. The V gene's germline CDR1 is SGHAT and CDR2 FQDESV (reference sequence). CDR3 coding DNA: TGTGCCAGCAGCTTAGCGCCGGGGGTGGAGCAGTTCTTC. Residues: CASSLAPGVEQFF.